A single sample gave rise to the 9 T cell receptor beta chains below, sequenced in a study of T cells in Graves' hyperthyroidism and ophthalmopathy. Template material for amplifying TCR beta CDR3 regions consisted of RNA transcripts. The TCR CDR3 first-round RT-PCR relied on the HTBI primer set. TCRdb redid the calling of the multiplex PCR reads with MiXCR, one entry per CDR3 protein. The sample consists of around 520,000 distinct CDR3 sequences, less than 25% of them appearing once. The sample taken for sequencing was blood. These receptors originate from a woman aged 25 to 45 with Graves' ophthalmopathy.

This clonotype was counted ten times or more. The chain links TRBV12-3 or TRBV12-4 to TRBJ2-7; no clear D gene. The CDR3 runs to 13 residues. Trimming cost V 2 bases and J 3 bases, with 8 bases left between them. CDR3 loop: CASSLSLNYEQYF. CDR3 sequence (DNA): TGTGCCAGCAGTTTATCACTGAACTACGAGCAGTACTTC.

V and J are TRBV27 and TRBJ1-2, with TRBD1 identical over 10 bases. Looked up from germline, CDR1 is MNHEY and CDR2 is SMNVEV (reference sequence). The CDR3 extends over 15 amino acids. V was clipped by 6 bases and J by 4 bases; unmatched bases: 8. The CDR3 DNA reads as TGTGCCAGCAGGTTGACAGGGGGCGAAGTCTATGGCTACACCTTC. Encoded protein: CASRLTGGEVYGYTF.

V usage is TRBV11-1 and J usage is TRBJ2-3; D not resolved. V lost 2 bases, J lost 6 bases, and 9 bases lay in between. CDR1 SGHAT and CDR2 FQDESV come from the germline V gene (reference sequence). The CDR3 spans 13 residues. The CDR3 reads CASSLSLDDTQYF. The CDR3 DNA follows: TGTGCCAGCAGCTTAAGCCTCGACGATACGCAGTATTTT. Variable domain in full (rest from reference TRBV11-1 and TRBJ2-3): EAEVAQSPRYKITEKSQAVAFWCDPISGHATLYWYRQILGQGPELLVQFQDESVVDDSQLPKDRFSAERLKGVDSTLKIQPAELGDSAMYLCASSLSLDDTQYFGPGTRLTVL.

This clonotype has ten or more counts. The V gene is TRBV7-2, the J gene TRBJ1-2, with TRBD1 identical over 7 bases. Germline values: CDR1 SGHTA, CDR2 FQGNSA. J lost 4 bases, V lost 4 bases, and 3 bases had no gene match. The CDR3 extends over 13 amino acids. Written as DNA, the CDR3 is TGTGCCAGCAGCTCGACAGGGTTCTATGGCTACACCTTC. Translating it yields CASSSTGFYGYTF.

Only a few counts were recorded for this clonotype. The chain recombines TRBV6-5 with TRBJ1-6; 7 bases align to TRBD1. CDR1 and CDR2 (germline): MNHEY, SVGAGI. With V trimmed by 3 bases and J by 6 bases, 5 bases remained unmatched. The CDR3 contains 15 residues. The CDR3, as DNA: TGTGCCAGCAGTTATACAGGGGCCGGTAATTCACCCCTCCACTTT. The encoded protein is CASSYTGAGNSPLHF.

The table lists this clonotype with many counts. The chain recombines TRBV12-3 or TRBV12-4 with TRBJ2-5; D ambiguous. This CDR3 contains 13 residues. Trimming left V 2 bases short and J 4 bases short, with 8 bases between. CDR3 DNA: TGTGCCAGCAGTTTATCCCAGCCAGAGACCCAGTACTTC. This sequence encodes CASSLSQPETQYF.

This sequence joins TRBV28 and TRBJ2-7, with 7 bases that match TRBD1. The CDR3 has 14 residues. The germline V gene encodes CDR1 MDHEN and CDR2 SYDVKM. With V trimmed by 5 bases and J by 0 bases, 4 bases remained unmatched. The CDR3 bases are TGTGCCAGCAGTAACAGGGGCAGCTCCTACGAGCAGTACTTC. Translating gives CASSNRGSSYEQYF. The variable domain in full, completed from reference TRBV28 and TRBJ2-7, reads DVKVTQSSRYLVKRTGEKVFLECVQDMDHENMFWYRQDPGLGLRLIYFSYDVKMKEKGDIPEGYSVSREKKERFSLILESASTNQTSMYLCASSNRGSSYEQYFGPGTRLTVT.

This clonotype came up many times. This sequence joins TRBV29-1 and TRBJ2-2; D gene uncertain. Trimming cost V 2 bases and J 2 bases, with 6 bases left between them. Germline assignment: CDR1 SQVTM and CDR2 ANQGSEA. The CDR3 is 13 amino acids. The DNA for the CDR3 is TGCAGCGTTGAAAACACTAACACCGGGGAGCTGTTTTTT. Translating gives CSVENTNTGELFF.

This clonotype was recorded many times. J is TRBJ1-1 and V is TRBV6-5; D gene ambiguous. Germline lookup yields CDR1 MNHEY and CDR2 SVGAGI. The CDR3 is made up of 14 amino acids. The V end was cut by 2 bases, the J end by 0 bases, with 7 bases between. CDR3 DNA: TGTGCCAGCAGTTACGGAGACGTGAACACTGAAGCTTTCTTT. Translated, it gives CASSYGDVNTEAFF.